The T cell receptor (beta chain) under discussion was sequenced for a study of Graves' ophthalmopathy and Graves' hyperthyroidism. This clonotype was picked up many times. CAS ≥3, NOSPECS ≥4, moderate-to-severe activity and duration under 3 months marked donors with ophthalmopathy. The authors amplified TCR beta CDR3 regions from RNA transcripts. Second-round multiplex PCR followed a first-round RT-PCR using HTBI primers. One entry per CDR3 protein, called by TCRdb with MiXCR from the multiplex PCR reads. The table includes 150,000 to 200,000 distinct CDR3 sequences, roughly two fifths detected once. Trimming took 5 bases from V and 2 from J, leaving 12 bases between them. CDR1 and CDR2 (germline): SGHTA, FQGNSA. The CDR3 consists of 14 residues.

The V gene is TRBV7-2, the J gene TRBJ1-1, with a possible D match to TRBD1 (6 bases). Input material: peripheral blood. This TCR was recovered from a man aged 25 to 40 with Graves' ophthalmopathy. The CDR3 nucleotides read TGTGCCAGCAGCAAGTGGACAGCAAACACTGAAGCTTTCTTT. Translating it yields CASSKWTANTEAFF.